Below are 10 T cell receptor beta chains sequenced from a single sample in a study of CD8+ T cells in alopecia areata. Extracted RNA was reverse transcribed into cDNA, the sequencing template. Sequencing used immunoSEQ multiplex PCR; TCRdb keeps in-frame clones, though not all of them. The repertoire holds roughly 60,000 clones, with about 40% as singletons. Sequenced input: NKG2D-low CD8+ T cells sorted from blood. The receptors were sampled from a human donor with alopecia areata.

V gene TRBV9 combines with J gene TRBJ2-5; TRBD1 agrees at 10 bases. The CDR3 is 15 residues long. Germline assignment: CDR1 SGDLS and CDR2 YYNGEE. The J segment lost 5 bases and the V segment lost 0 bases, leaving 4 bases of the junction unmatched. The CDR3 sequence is CASSVEGTGVETQYF. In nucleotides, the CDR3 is TGTGCCAGCAGCGTAGAGGGGACAGGGGTGGAGACCCAGTACTTC.

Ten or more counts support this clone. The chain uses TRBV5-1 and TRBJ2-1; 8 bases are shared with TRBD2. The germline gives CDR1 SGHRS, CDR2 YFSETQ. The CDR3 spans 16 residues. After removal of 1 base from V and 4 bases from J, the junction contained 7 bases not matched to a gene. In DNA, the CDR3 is TGCGCCAGCAGCTTGAACGGGAGGGGCCTGTACAATGAGCAGTTCTTC. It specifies CASSLNGRGLYNEQFF.

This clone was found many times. CDR3 sequence: CASLVGGDEQFF. DNA of the CDR3: TGTGCCAGCCTGGTGGGAGGGGACGAGCAGTTCTTC. This chain connects TRBV18 to TRBJ2-1; 7 nucleotides match TRBD2. Germline CDR1 reads KGHSH; CDR2 reads LQKENI. V trimming: 8 bases; J trimming: 10 bases; junction bases outside the gene matches: 8. The CDR3 runs 12 residues. Using reference TRBV18 and TRBJ2-1 for the parts outside the CDR3, the full variable domain is NAGVMQNPRHLVRRRGQEARLRCSPMKGHSHVYWYRQLPEEGLKFMVYLQKENIIDESGMPKERFSAEFPKEGPSILRIQQVVRGDSAAYFCASLVGGDEQFFGPGTRLTVL.

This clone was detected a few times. CDR3 amino acids: CASSYKDRQDYEQYF. DNA for the CDR3: TGTGCCAGCAGCTATAAGGACAGGCAGGACTACGAGCAGTACTTC. The genes are TRBV7-2 and TRBJ2-7; 7 bases match TRBD1. The germline V gene has CDR1 SGHTA and CDR2 FQGNSA. There are 15 residues in the CDR3. V dropped 4 bases and J dropped 3; count of bases not matched to a gene: 9.

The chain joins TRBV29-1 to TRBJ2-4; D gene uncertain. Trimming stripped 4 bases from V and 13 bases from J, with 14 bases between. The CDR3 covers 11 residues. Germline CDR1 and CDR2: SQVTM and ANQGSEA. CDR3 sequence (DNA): TGCAGCGTTGTCCAACAGTCAGTGCAGTACTTC. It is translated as CSVVQQSVQYF.

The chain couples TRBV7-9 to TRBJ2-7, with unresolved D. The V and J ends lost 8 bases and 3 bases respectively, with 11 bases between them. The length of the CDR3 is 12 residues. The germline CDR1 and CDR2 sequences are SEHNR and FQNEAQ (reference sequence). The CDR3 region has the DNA TGTGCCAGCTCCGGCCCCGTCTACGAGCAGTACTTC. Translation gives CASSGPVYEQYF.

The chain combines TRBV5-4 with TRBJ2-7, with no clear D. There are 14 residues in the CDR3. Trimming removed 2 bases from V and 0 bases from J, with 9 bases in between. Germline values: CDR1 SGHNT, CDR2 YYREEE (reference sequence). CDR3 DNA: TGTGCCAGCAGCTTACACCCGAGCTCCTACGAGCAGTACTTC. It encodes CASSLHPSSYEQYF.

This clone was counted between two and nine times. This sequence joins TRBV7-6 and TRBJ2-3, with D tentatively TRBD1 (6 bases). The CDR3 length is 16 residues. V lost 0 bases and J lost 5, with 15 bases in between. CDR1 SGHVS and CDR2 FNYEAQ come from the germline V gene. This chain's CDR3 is CASSLAIGGPRDTQYF. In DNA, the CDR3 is TGTGCCAGCAGCTTAGCGATAGGGGGACCCCGAGATACGCAGTATTTT. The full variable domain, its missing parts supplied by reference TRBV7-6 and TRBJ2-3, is GAGVSQSPRYKVTKRGQDVALRCDPISGHVSLYWYRQALGQGPEFLTYFNYEAQQDKSGLPNDRFSAERPEGSISTLTIQRTEQRDSAMYRCASSLAIGGPRDTQYFGPGTRLTVL.

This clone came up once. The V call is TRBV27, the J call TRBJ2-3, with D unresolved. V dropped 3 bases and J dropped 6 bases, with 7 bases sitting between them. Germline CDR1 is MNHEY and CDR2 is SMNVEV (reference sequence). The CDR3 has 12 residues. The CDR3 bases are TGTGCCAGCAGTTTCGGTCCGGATACGCAGTATTTT. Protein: CASSFGPDTQYF.

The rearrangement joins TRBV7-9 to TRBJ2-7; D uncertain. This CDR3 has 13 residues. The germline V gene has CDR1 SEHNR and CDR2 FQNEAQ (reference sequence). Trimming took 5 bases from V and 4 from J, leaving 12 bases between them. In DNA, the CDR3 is TGTGCCAGCAGCCCATCTGGCGAATACGAGCAGTACTTC. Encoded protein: CASSPSGEYEQYF.